These 18 T cell receptor beta chains were all obtained from the same sample, sequenced in a study of blood T cells in healthy people across ages. The authors ran a second PCR of about 7 to 11 cycles using a sample-barcoded 5' primer and a J-beta primer mix. TCRdb recomputed calls from the 5' RACE reads with MiXCR, one row per CDR3 protein. The profile covers over 1,300,000 distinct CDR3 sequences, with approximately 60% appearing a single time and 5% to 7% taken by the ten largest. The material sequenced was blood. Source of these receptors: a man between 18 and 35 years old in good health.

The V call is TRBV10-3, the J call TRBJ2-7, with D tentatively TRBD1 (5 bases). Germline V gene lookup returns CDR1 ENHRY and CDR2 SYGVKD. V lost 8 bases to trimming and J lost 0 bases, with 11 bases between them. The CDR3 extends over 13 amino acids. CDR3 sequence reads: CAIGQGGSYEQYF. DNA of the CDR3: TGTGCCATCGGGCAGGGCGGCTCCTACGAGCAGTACTTC.

This clonotype was picked up a small number of times. As DNA, the CDR3 is TGTGCCAGCAGTTACGACAGGGGGCTCGATGGCTACACCTTC. Amino acids: CASSYDRGLDGYTF. This sequence joins TRBV28 and TRBJ1-2; 10 bases are shared with TRBD1. The CDR3 is 14 residues long. From germline, CDR1 is MDHEN and CDR2 SYDVKM. J was trimmed by 6 bases and V by 4 bases; bases with no gene match: 5.

Only a few counts were recorded for this clonotype. V is TRBV20-1 and J is TRBJ2-5; the D is unclear. The CDR3 length is 14 residues. V lost 6 bases and J lost 0, with 14 bases in between. CDR1 and CDR2 from the germline V gene are DFQATT and SNEGSKA (reference sequence). The chain's CDR3 is CSAPGGPYQETQYF. In DNA, the CDR3 is TGCAGTGCCCCGGGCGGACCGTACCAAGAGACCCAGTACTTC.

In this sample, this clonotype turned up a few times. At one boundary the junction diverges from the germline segment, which might be a read error. The chain has TRBV7-7 and TRBJ2-3; D is possibly TRBD2 (7 bases). CDR1 is SSHAT, CDR2 FNYEAQ, per germline (reference sequence). The length of the CDR3 is 16 residues. The CDR3 sequence: CASSSGGQSGTDTQYF. As DNA, the CDR3 is TGTGCTAGCAGCTCGGGGGGACAATCCGGCACAGATACGCAGTATTTT. Full variable domain (outside the CDR3, taken from reference TRBV7-7 and TRBJ2-3): GAGVSQSPRYKVTKRGQDVTLRCDPISSHATLYWYQQALGQGPEFLTYFNYEAQPDKSGLPSDRFSAERPEGSISTLTIQRTEQRDSAMYRCASSSGGQSGTDTQYFGPGTRLTVL.

The chain couples TRBV6-5 to TRBJ2-3; D is unclear. V lost 0 bases to trimming and J lost 3 bases, with 7 bases between them. Germline lookup yields CDR1 MNHEY and CDR2 SVGAGI. This CDR3 region has 14 residues. The CDR3 DNA sequence: TGTGCCAGCAGTTACTCGGTATCGACAGATACGCAGTATTTT. Amino acid sequence: CASSYSVSTDTQYF.

This chain connects TRBV20-1 to TRBJ2-3; the D gene is possibly TRBD1 (7 bases). In germline, CDR1 is DFQATT, CDR2 SNEGSKA (reference sequence). Trimming shortened V by 1 base and J by 1 base, and 15 bases separated the two germline ends. This CDR3 contains 16 residues. CDR3: CSARGQGGPGTDTQYF. In DNA, the CDR3 is TGCAGTGCTAGAGGTCAGGGGGGTCCTGGCACAGATACGCAGTATTTT.

The gene calls are TRBV4-2 and TRBJ1-1; TRBD1 might be the D (6 bases). Germline CDR1 is LGHNA and CDR2 is YNFKEQ. The CDR3 extends over 13 amino acids. V gave up 3 bases and J gave up 7 bases, with 12 bases separating them. CDR3 sequence reads: CASSQIGQHEAFF. The DNA of the CDR3 is TGTGCCAGCAGCCAGATCGGACAGCATGAAGCTTTCTTT.

The rearrangement uses TRBV4-1 and TRBJ2-2, with a possible D match to TRBD2 (5 bases). The V end was cut by 4 bases, the J end by 3 bases, with 15 bases between. The CDR3 totals 16 residues. From germline, CDR1 is MGHRA and CDR2 YSYEKL. The CDR3: CASSPNTRFDTGELFF. The DNA for the CDR3 is TGCGCCAGCAGCCCTAACACTAGATTTGACACCGGGGAGCTGTTTTTT.

This clonotype was recorded a few times. The rearrangement uses TRBV27 and TRBJ2-7; D is unclear. The CDR3 is 15 residues long. The germline V and J ends were trimmed by 5 bases and 3 bases, with 17 bases remaining between them. In germline, CDR1 is MNHEY, CDR2 SMNVEV (reference sequence). Here the CDR3 DNA reads TGTGCCAGCAGTCCACGATCCCTAACGGACTACGAGCAGTACTTC. It specifies CASSPRSLTDYEQYF.

CDR3 loop: CASSLDEAGATNEKLFF. CDR3 nucleotide sequence: TGCGCCAGCAGCTTGGATGAGGCGGGGGCAACTAATGAAAAACTGTTTTTT. This sequence joins TRBV5-1 and TRBJ1-4; possibly TRBD1 for D (5 bases). The ends were cut back, 0 bases at V and 0 bases at J, with 12 bases in the middle. CDR1 and CDR2 (germline): SGHRS, YFSETQ. This CDR3 contains 17 residues. The whole variable domain, remainder taken from reference TRBV5-1 and TRBJ1-4, is KAGVTQTPRYLIKTRGQQVTLSCSPISGHRSVSWYQQTPGQGLQFLFEYFSETQRNKGNFPGRFSGRQFSNSRSEMNVSTLELGDSALYLCASSLDEAGATNEKLFFGSGTQLSVL.

V is TRBV27 and J is TRBJ2-7, with D hard to call. The CDR3 length is 13 residues. The germline V gene encodes CDR1 MNHEY and CDR2 SMNVEV (reference sequence). Trimming left V 5 bases short and J 1 base short, with 9 bases between. The CDR3 DNA reads as TGTGCCAGCAGTGGGAAATATTCCTACGAGCAGTACTTC. Its protein product is CASSGKYSYEQYF.

The V and J genes are TRBV15 and TRBJ2-4; D is possibly TRBD1 (5 bases). The CDR3 runs 15 residues. In germline, CDR1 is LNHNV, CDR2 YYDKDF (reference sequence). V lost 1 base and J lost 13, with 20 bases in between. CDR3 bases: TGTGCCACCAGCAGAGGGCTGAGTCCTGAGAGACAGCAGTACTTC. Amino acids: CATSRGLSPERQQYF.

This clonotype was detected a few times. This chain links TRBV28 with TRBJ1-2; possibly TRBD1 for D (5 bases). This CDR3 is built from 14 residues. CDR1 and CDR2 (germline): MDHEN, SYDVKM. Trimming shortened V by 1 base and J by 4 bases, and 10 bases separated the two germline ends. CDR3 amino acids: CASSLSGTPYGYTF. In DNA, the CDR3 is TGTGCCAGCAGTTTATCGGGGACTCCCTATGGCTACACCTTC.

This chain links TRBV20-1 with TRBJ2-1; D is perhaps TRBD1 or TRBD2 (5 bases each). Germline CDR1 is DFQATT and CDR2 is SNEGSKA (reference sequence). The germline V and J ends were trimmed by 6 bases and 9 bases, with 18 bases remaining between them. The CDR3 spans 13 residues. CDR3 sequence reads: CSASTSKGTEQFF. CDR3 DNA sequence: TGCAGTGCGTCGACGTCTAAAGGGACTGAGCAGTTCTTC.

J is TRBJ2-4 and V is TRBV5-6; D not resolved. The CDR3 is 15 amino acids. Germline assignment: CDR1 SGHDT and CDR2 YYEEEE. With 4 bases removed from V and 1 base from J, the gap between germline ends came to 12 bases. CDR3 residues: CASSPGPRAKNIQYF. The CDR3 nucleotides read TGTGCCAGCAGCCCCGGGCCCCGGGCCAAAAACATTCAGTACTTC.

The chain employs TRBV13 and TRBJ1-1, with D uncertain. V was trimmed by 7 bases and J by 7 bases, leaving 4 bases between them. The germline CDR1 and CDR2 sequences are PRHDT and FYEKMQ (reference sequence). The length of the CDR3 is 9 residues. CDR3 loop: CASTREAFF. The CDR3 DNA is TGTGCCAGCACCCGTGAAGCTTTCTTT. Drawing the rest from reference TRBV13 and TRBJ1-1, the complete variable domain is AAGVIQSPRHLIKEKRETATLKCYPIPRHDTVYWYQQGPGQDPQFLISFYEKMQSDKGSIPDRFSAQQFSDYHSELNMSSLELGDSALYFCASTREAFFGQGTRLTVV.

The chain is built from TRBV3-1 and TRBJ2-7, with D maybe TRBD2 (5 bases). The CDR3 contains 15 residues. Germline CDR1 and CDR2: LGHDT and YNNKEL (reference sequence). Trimming took off 1 base at V and 2 bases at J, with 12 bases between the two ends. CDR3 nucleotides: TGTGCCAGCAGCCAAGGGCCGGCCGGGGCCTACGAGCAGTACTTC. Translating gives CASSQGPAGAYEQYF.

The chain couples TRBV7-9 to TRBJ2-1; the match to TRBD2 covers 9 bases. After removal of 1 base from V and 7 bases from J, the junction contained 5 bases not matched to a gene. This CDR3 region has 15 residues. Germline CDR1 reads SEHNR; CDR2 reads FQNEAQ (reference sequence). CDR3 amino acids: CASSLDSGRTNEQFF. CDR3 nucleotide sequence: TGTGCCAGCAGCTTAGATAGCGGGAGAACGAATGAGCAGTTCTTC.